The 22 T cell receptor beta chains reported below all come from one sample, sequenced in a study of identical twins. TCRdb called the 5' RACE reads again in MiXCR, with one record for every CDR3 protein. The table lists about 890,000 distinct CDR3 sequences, roughly 12% of them singletons, with under 2% in the top ten. This sample was shared with a second study, whose subject was yellow fever vaccine responses in identical twins.

Specimen: PBMCs. The receptor set was obtained from a woman aged 18-29 years in good health.

Ten or more counts support this clonotype. The CDR3: CASSLSPQGAIGELFF. The CDR3, as DNA: TGTGCCAGCAGCCTTAGCCCCCAGGGGGCTATCGGGGAGCTGTTTTTT. The chain couples TRBV7-6 to TRBJ2-2, with 8 bases fitting TRBD1. V gave up 5 bases and J gave up 7 bases; unmatched junction bases: 12. In germline, CDR1 is SGHVS, CDR2 FNYEAQ. This CDR3 comprises 16 residues.

CDR3 bases: TGTGCCAGCAGCGGAACGGGACTAGCGGGACCCACAGATACGCAGTATTTT. This translates into CASSGTGLAGPTDTQYF. This rearrangement joins TRBV7-9 to TRBJ2-3; 13 bases map to TRBD2. This CDR3 is built from 17 residues. Germline V gene sequence: CDR1 SEHNR, CDR2 FQNEAQ (reference sequence). Losses at the gene ends were 5 bases for V and 2 bases for J; bases not matched to a gene: 7.

The CDR3 DNA sequence: TGCAGCGTTGAGCTCAACTCCTACGAGCAGTACTTC. Protein sequence: CSVELNSYEQYF. The rearrangement joins TRBV29-1 to TRBJ2-7, with D hard to call. The V and J ends lost 3 bases and 0 bases respectively, with 6 bases between them. The CDR3 length is 12 residues. Germline V gives CDR1 SQVTM, CDR2 ANQGSEA.

This clonotype was recorded a few times. The rearrangement links TRBV6-1 to TRBJ2-2, with D possibly matching TRBD1 (6 bases). The CDR3 is 16 residues long. Trimming took 2 bases from V and 6 from J, leaving 16 bases between them. Germline CDR1 and CDR2: MNHNS and SASEGT. The CDR3 spells CASSEYSQGLSGELFF. The CDR3 nucleotides are TGTGCCAGCAGTGAATACAGTCAGGGGTTGTCCGGGGAGCTGTTTTTT.

The chain combines TRBV7-9 with TRBJ2-1; D is undetermined. The V gene lost 0 bases and the J gene lost 2 bases, with 5 bases spanning the gap. Per germline, CDR1 SEHNR and CDR2 FQNEAQ (reference sequence). This CDR3 is built from 14 residues. The chain's CDR3 is CASSLARTYNEQFF. In DNA form, the CDR3 reads TGTGCCAGCAGCTTAGCTAGAACCTACAATGAGCAGTTCTTC.

This clonotype was observed at least ten times. Here the CDR3 DNA reads TGCGCCAGCAGTTCAAGTTCGAACACTGAAGCTTTCTTT. Amino acid sequence: CASSSSSNTEAFF. The V call is TRBV5-1, the J call TRBJ1-1; no clear D gene. With 5 bases removed from V and 1 base from J, the gap between germline ends came to 9 bases. The CDR3 is 13 amino acids. Germline CDR1 and CDR2: SGHRS and YFSETQ.

This clonotype was counted only a few times. Here the CDR3 reads CASSLALGGGYGYTF. CDR3 nucleotides: TGTGCCAGCAGCTTAGCGCTTGGAGGGGGCTATGGCTACACCTTC. The rearrangement links TRBV7-9 to TRBJ1-2, with D possibly matching TRBD1 (6 bases). V lost 0 bases and J 4 bases, leaving 12 bases between the germline ends. Germline V gives CDR1 SEHNR, CDR2 FQNEAQ (reference sequence). CDR3 size: 15 residues.

This clonotype has just a few counts. This chain connects TRBV24-1 to TRBJ2-2, with 10 positions matching TRBD1. Looked up from germline, CDR1 is KGHDR and CDR2 is SFDVKD. The CDR3 covers 17 residues. V was clipped by 0 bases and J by 6 bases; unmatched bases: 6. In DNA form, the CDR3 reads TGTGCCACCAGTGATTTGCGAGGGACAGGGGTTGCCGGGGAGCTGTTTTTT. Its translation is CATSDLRGTGVAGELFF.

This clonotype has more than one count but fewer than ten. This chain connects TRBV7-3 to TRBJ2-5, with 10 nucleotides matching TRBD2. The CDR3 runs to 23 residues. Germline trimming cut 1 base from V and 5 bases from J; bases unmatched to any gene: 28. The germline gives CDR1 SGHTA, CDR2 FQGTGA. Here the CDR3 DNA reads TGTGCCAGCAGCTTAAAGATTCGGGGGAGGCTAGCGGGAGTTTTTCCTCCCGGGGAGACCCAGTACTTC. Protein sequence: CASSLKIRGRLAGVFPPGETQYF.

The CDR3 bases are TGTGCCAGCAGCTTAGGGACCGGGGAAAGTTCACCCCTCCACTTT. Amino acids: CASSLGTGESSPLHF. The rearrangement uses TRBV7-9 and TRBJ1-6, with D uncertain. The CDR3 length is 15 residues. Germline CDR1 SEHNR, CDR2 FQNEAQ (reference sequence). Trimming cost V 1 base and J 9 bases, with 13 bases left between them.

This clonotype came up a few times. This chain uses TRBV7-6 with TRBJ2-3; TRBD2 matches 10 bases. CDR3 length equals 15 residues. The V and J ends lost 5 bases and 3 bases, in that order; junction bases with no gene match: 5. CDR1 and CDR2 (germline): SGHVS, FNYEAQ. The CDR3 DNA reads TGTGCCAGCAGCAAACCGACTAGCGGGACAGATACGCAGTATTTT. Protein: CASSKPTSGTDTQYF.

This clonotype was recorded a few times. The chain is built from TRBV20-1 and TRBJ2-5, with TRBD2 identical over 12 bases. With V trimmed by 6 bases and J by 2 bases, 7 bases remained unmatched. The germline gives CDR1 DFQATT, CDR2 SNEGSKA (reference sequence). The CDR3 is made up of 15 amino acids. Here the CDR3 DNA reads TGCAGTGCCTCGGGACTAGCGGGTTTTCAAGAGACCCAGTACTTC. Amino acids: CSASGLAGFQETQYF.

This clonotype appeared once. The CDR3 protein is CSFSGETQYF. In DNA, the CDR3 is TGCAGCTTCTCCGGGGAGACCCAGTACTTC. The rearrangement joins TRBV29-1 to TRBJ2-5; D gene ambiguous. Germline V gene lookup returns CDR1 SQVTM and CDR2 ANQGSEA. V shed 8 bases and J shed 5 bases, with 9 bases lying between them. The CDR3 extends over 10 amino acids.

This clonotype was recorded only once. This chain connects TRBV5-1 to TRBJ2-5, with 8 positions matching TRBD1. The germline CDR1 and CDR2 sequences are SGHRS and YFSETQ. J was trimmed by 7 bases and V by 5 bases; bases with no gene match: 10. The CDR3 spans 14 residues. The CDR3 nucleotides are TGCGCCAGCAGGATTGGACAGGGAGAGACGACCCAGTACTTC. It codes for CASRIGQGETTQYF.

This clonotype was counted only a few times. The genes are TRBV10-3 and TRBJ1-2; 11 nucleotides line up with TRBD1. The CDR3 is made up of 14 amino acids. The J segment lost 4 bases and the V segment lost 4 bases, leaving 2 bases of the junction unmatched. The germline CDR1 and CDR2 sequences are ENHRY and SYGVKD. The CDR3 is CAISAGTGGYGYTF. For the CDR3, the DNA is TGTGCCATCAGTGCAGGGACAGGGGGCTATGGCTACACCTTC.

This clonotype was seen many times. The V gene is TRBV28, the J gene TRBJ1-6; D gene uncertain. The CDR3 length is 14 residues. Germline lookup yields CDR1 MDHEN and CDR2 SYDVKM. The V gene lost 6 bases and the J gene lost 3 bases, with 9 bases spanning the gap. Here the CDR3 reads CASSAGIYNSPLHF. For the CDR3, the DNA is TGTGCCAGCAGCGCGGGGATCTATAATTCACCCCTCCACTTT.

In this sample, this clonotype turned up a few times. The CDR3 is CASSYIGGAVYEQFF. Here the CDR3 DNA reads TGTGCCAGCAGTTACATTGGGGGGGCCGTCTATGAGCAGTTCTTC. The genes are TRBV6-5 and TRBJ2-1, with D maybe TRBD2 (7 bases). Germline loops: CDR1 MNHEY, CDR2 SVGAGI. Trimming shortened V by 2 bases and J by 8 bases, and 16 bases separated the two germline ends. This CDR3 is 15 amino acids long.

This clonotype showed up just a few times. The CDR3 DNA reads TGTGCCAGTACCCCGACAGATAATACCTACAATGAGCAGTTCTTC. This gives the protein CASTPTDNTYNEQFF. The V gene is TRBV19, the J gene TRBJ2-1, with D maybe TRBD1 (5 bases). The CDR3 covers 15 residues. V was pared by 7 bases and J by 2 bases, with 15 bases between. The germline V gene has CDR1 LNHDA and CDR2 SQIVND (reference sequence).

In its sample, this clonotype was seen a few times. The DNA for the CDR3 is TGTGCCAGCAGTTCCGGGAGCTTGATGCCCTACAATGAGCAGTTCTTC. Translating it yields CASSSGSLMPYNEQFF. The rearrangement links TRBV7-9 to TRBJ2-1; TRBD2 is a possible D gene (6 bases). Deletions cut 6 bases from V and 2 bases from J, with 17 bases between. Germline V CDR1 and CDR2: SEHNR, FQNEAQ (reference sequence). The CDR3 covers 16 residues. Filled out from reference TRBV7-9 and TRBJ2-1, the complete variable domain reads DTGVSQNPRHKITKRGQNVTFRCDPISEHNRLYWYRQTLGQGPEFLTYFQNEAQLEKSRLLSDRFSAERPKGSFSTLEIQRTEQGDSAMYLCASSSGSLMPYNEQFFGPGTRLTVL.

This clonotype came up many times. The rearrangement links TRBV29-1 to TRBJ1-5; D uncertain. From germline, CDR1 is SQVTM and CDR2 ANQGSEA. The V gene lost 5 bases and the J gene lost 0 bases, with 8 bases spanning the gap. This CDR3 has 13 amino acids. CDR3 DNA: TGCAGCGTTTCCCGGGCTAGCAATCAGCCCCAGCATTTT. Translating gives CSVSRASNQPQHF.

This clonotype has only a few counts. This sequence joins TRBV11-2 and TRBJ2-2; D not certain. CDR3 size: 15 residues. Per the germline V gene, CDR1 is SGHAT and CDR2 is FQNNGV. Between the trimmed V and J ends, which lost 5 bases and 5 bases, there was a span of 15 bases. CDR3 nucleotide sequence: TGTGCCAGCAGCCCTGCCGGGTTCCAAACCGGGGAGCTGTTTTTT. Translation: CASSPAGFQTGELFF.

The rearrangement uses TRBV6-5 and TRBJ2-2; TRBD2 matches 8 bases. V gave up 2 bases and J gave up 6 bases; unmatched junction bases: 5. Looked up from germline, CDR1 is MNHEY and CDR2 is SVGAGI. The CDR3 runs 15 residues. CDR3 DNA sequence: TGTGCCAGCAGTTACAGACTAGCGTCCCCCGGGGAGCTGTTTTTT. Translating it yields CASSYRLASPGELFF.